The 2 T cell receptor beta chains reported below all come from one sample, sequenced in a study of T cell repertoires in cytomegalovirus infection. The antigens of these receptors remain unknown. One entry per CDR3 protein results from TCRdb running MiXCR on the reads. The sample consists of 600,000 to 700,000 distinct CDR3 sequences, around a third of them appearing once. Sequences were derived from cultured PBMCs, sampled from culture after CMV antigen stimulation. All receptors come from a human donor in good health (CMV status not recorded). Some clones in this sample may be carry-over from other donors' samples.

Only a few counts were recorded for this clonotype. V and J are TRBV2 and TRBJ1-1; D ambiguous. From germline, CDR1 is SNHLY and CDR2 FYNNEI. Trimming took off 6 bases at V and 4 bases at J, with 18 bases between the two ends. This CDR3 has 15 residues. CDR3 in DNA: TGTGCCAGCAGCCGCGACGCGGGCATACGCACTGAAGCTTTCTTT. This translates into CASSRDAGIRTEAFF.

This clonotype has just one count. A much larger clone lies one base from this, so it may be a read error. The CDR3 DNA is TGTGCCCGCAGCTTATGGGGGGGGGCGAGTAGCAATCAGCCCCAGCATTTT. Translating it yields CARSLWGGASSNQPQHF. The V and J genes are TRBV7-2 and TRBJ1-5, with D perhaps TRBD1 (6 bases). This CDR3 spans 17 amino acids. Germline lookup yields CDR1 SGHTA and CDR2 FQGNSA.